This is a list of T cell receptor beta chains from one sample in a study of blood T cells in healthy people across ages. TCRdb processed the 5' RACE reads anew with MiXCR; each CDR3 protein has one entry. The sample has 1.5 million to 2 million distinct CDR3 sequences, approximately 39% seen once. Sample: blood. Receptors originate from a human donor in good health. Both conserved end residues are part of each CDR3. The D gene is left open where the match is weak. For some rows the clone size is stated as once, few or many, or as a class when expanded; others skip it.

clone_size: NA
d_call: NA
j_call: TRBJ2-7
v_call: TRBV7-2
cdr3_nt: TGTGCCAGCAGCTACGACTGGAGCTCCTACGAGCAGTACTTC
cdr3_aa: CASSYDWSSYEQYF

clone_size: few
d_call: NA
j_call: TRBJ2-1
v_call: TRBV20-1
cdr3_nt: TGCAGTGCTAAGAATTTGGAGGGTCCGGACAATGAGCAGTTCTTC
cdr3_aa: CSAKNLEGPDNEQFF

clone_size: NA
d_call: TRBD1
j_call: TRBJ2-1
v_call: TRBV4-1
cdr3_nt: TGCGCCAGCAGCCGCCCTACGACGGGACAGGGTGGCGATGAGCTGTTCTTC
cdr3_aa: CASSRPTTGQGGDELFF

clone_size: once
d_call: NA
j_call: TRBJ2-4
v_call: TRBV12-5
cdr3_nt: TGTGCTAGTGGCCCGTCGGCAAAGCAGTACTTC
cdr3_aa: CASGPSAKQYF

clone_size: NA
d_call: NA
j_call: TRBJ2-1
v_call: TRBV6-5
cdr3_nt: TGTGCCAGCAGTTACCGGTGGGGGGGGCACGATGAGCAGTTCTTC
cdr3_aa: CASSYRWGGHDEQFF

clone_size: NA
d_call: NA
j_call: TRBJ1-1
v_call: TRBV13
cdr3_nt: TGTGCCAGCCTGGACAGTTCTTATGTGTCTGAAGCTTTCTTT
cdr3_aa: CASLDSSYVSEAFF

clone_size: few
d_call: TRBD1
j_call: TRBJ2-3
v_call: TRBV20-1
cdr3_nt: TGCAGTGCTGGGCAGGGGGCTGTAGATACGCAGTATTTT
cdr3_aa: CSAGQGAVDTQYF

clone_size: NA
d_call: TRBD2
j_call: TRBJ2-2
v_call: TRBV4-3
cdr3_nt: TGCGCCAGCACCCGCTTAGCGGGGACCGGGGAGCTGTTTTTT
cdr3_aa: CASTRLAGTGELFF

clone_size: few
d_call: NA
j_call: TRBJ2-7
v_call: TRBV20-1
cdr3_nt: TGCAGTGCTAGAGCCAGTAGCAATCCTGCCTCCGAGCAGTACTTC
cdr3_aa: CSARASSNPASEQYF

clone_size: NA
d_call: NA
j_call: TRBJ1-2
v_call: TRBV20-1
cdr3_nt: TGCAGTGCCCGAGAAGAAAACTATGGCTACACCTTC
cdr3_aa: CSAREENYGYTF

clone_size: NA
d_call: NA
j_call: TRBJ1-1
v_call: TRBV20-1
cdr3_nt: TGCAGTGCCAGAATAAGCCAGGGACCTAACACTGAAGCTTTCTTT
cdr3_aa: CSARISQGPNTEAFF

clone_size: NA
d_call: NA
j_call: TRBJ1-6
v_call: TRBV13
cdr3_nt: TGTGCCACCGCGCACGGGGTTCACGGTTCACCCCTCCACTTT
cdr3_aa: CATAHGVHGSPLHF

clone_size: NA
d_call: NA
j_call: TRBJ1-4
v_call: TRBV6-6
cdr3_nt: TGTGCCAGCAGTTACGGGGCCAGTAATGAAAAACTGTTTTTT
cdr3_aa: CASSYGASNEKLFF

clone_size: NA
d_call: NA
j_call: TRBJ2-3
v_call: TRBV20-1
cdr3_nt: TGCAGTGCTAGAGATGCAGTTTCGCATACGCAGTATTTT
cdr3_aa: CSARDAVSHTQYF

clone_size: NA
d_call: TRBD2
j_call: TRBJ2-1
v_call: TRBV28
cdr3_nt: TGTGCCAGCAGTAATACGCTAGCGGGGTACAATGAGCAGTTCTTC
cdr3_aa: CASSNTLAGYNEQFF

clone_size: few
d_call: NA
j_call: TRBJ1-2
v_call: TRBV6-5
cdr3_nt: NA
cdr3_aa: CASSSSDRDYGYTF

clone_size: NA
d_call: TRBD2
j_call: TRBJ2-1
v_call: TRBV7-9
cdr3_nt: TGTGCCAGCAGCTTAGATAGCGGGAGGACCTACAATGAGCAGTTCTTC
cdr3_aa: CASSLDSGRTYNEQFF

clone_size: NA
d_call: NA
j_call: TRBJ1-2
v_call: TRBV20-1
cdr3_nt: TGCAGTGCTAGAGATCCAGGAGCTAACTATGGCTACACCTTC
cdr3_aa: CSARDPGANYGYTF

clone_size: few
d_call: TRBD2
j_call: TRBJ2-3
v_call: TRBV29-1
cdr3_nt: TGCAGCGTTGAAGGACTAGCGGGGGCGATCAGTGATACGCAGTATTTT
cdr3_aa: CSVEGLAGAISDTQYF

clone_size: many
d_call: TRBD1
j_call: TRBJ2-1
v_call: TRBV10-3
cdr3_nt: TGTGCCATCAGTGATTGGACAGGGGGCAATGAGCAGTTCTTC
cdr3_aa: CAISDWTGGNEQFF

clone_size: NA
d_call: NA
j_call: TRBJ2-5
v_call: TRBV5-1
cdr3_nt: TGCGCCAGCAGCTTGGGTCACACGGGTACTATCTCAGAGACCCAGTACTTC
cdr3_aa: CASSLGHTGTISETQYF

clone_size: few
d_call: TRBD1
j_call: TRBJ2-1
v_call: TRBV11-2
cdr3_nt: TGTGCCAGCAGCTCGACCCGGGACAGGAACAATGAGCAGTTCTTC
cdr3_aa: CASSSTRDRNNEQFF

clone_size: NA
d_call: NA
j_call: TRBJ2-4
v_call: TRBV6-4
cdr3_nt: TGTGCCAGCATTTCCCGACAGATACAAGCCAAAAACATTCAGTACTTC
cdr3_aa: CASISRQIQAKNIQYF

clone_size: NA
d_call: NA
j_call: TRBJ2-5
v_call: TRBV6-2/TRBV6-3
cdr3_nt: TGTGCCAGCAGTTACGCTGTGGCCCGGGGCCTCGGGGAGACCCAGTACTTC
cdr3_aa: CASSYAVARGLGETQYF

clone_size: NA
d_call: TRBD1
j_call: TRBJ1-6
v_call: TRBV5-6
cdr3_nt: TGTGCCAGCAGCCCTATGAAGATGGGACAGTATAATTCACCCCTCCACTTT
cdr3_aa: CASSPMKMGQYNSPLHF

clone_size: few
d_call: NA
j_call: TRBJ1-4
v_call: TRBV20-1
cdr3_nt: TGCAGTGCTAGGGGGGCAGTCCGCGGGCCTAATGAAAAACTGTTTTTT
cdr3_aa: CSARGAVRGPNEKLFF

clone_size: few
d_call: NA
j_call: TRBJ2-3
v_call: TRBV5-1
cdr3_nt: TGCGCCAGCGGAGGCCCGATCCCAGATACGCAGTATTTT
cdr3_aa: CASGGPIPDTQYF

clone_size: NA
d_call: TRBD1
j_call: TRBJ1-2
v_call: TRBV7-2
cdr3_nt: TGTGCCAGCAGCCTCCGATCCGGGACAGAGGGCAGAATGGGCTATGGCTACACCTTC
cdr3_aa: CASSLRSGTEGRMGYGYTF

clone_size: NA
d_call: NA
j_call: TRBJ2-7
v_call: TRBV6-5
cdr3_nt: TGTGCCAGCAGTTACTTGGAGGGCGAGCAGTACTTC
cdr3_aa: CASSYLEGEQYF

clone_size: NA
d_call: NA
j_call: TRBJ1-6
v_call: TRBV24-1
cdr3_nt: TGTGCCACCAGTGGAGGGCAGGGTACGGATTCACCCCTCCACTTT
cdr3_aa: CATSGGQGTDSPLHF

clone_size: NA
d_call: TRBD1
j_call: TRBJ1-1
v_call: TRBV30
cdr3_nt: TGTGCCTGGAGTGGATCTGACAGGGGGCTGGATGAAGCTTTCTTT
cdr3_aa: CAWSGSDRGLDEAFF

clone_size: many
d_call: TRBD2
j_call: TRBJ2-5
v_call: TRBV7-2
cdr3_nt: TGTGCCAGCAGCGCCCAGACTAGCGGGGGGGCGAGGGAGACCCAGTACTTC
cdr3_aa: CASSAQTSGGARETQYF

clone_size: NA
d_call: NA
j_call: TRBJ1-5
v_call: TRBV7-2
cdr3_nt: TGTGCCAGCAGCTATAATGGGGCATCCAATCAGCCCCAGCATTTT
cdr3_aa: CASSYNGASNQPQHF

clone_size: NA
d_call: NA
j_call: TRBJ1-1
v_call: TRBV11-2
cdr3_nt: TGTGCCAGCAGAGGGGGGAGCCAGGGTAACACTGAAGCTTTCTTT
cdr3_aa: CASRGGSQGNTEAFF

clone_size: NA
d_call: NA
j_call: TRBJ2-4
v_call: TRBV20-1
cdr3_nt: TGCAGTGCTAGGTTGGCAGGGGGGTCCTACGGGCAGTACTTC
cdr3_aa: CSARLAGGSYGQYF

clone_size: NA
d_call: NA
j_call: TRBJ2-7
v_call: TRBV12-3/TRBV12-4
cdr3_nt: TGTGCCAGCACCTTGGGCGGGGAAACCTCCTACGAGCAGTACTTC
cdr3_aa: CASTLGGETSYEQYF

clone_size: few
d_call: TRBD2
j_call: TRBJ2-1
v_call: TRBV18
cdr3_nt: TGTGCCAGCTCATCCCAATTCACTAGCGGGGGGCCGACCTACAATGAGCAGTTCTTC
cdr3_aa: CASSSQFTSGGPTYNEQFF

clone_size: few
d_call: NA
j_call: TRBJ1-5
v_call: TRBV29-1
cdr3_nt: TGCAGCGTTGCCTCTAGCGATCAGCCCCAGCATTTT
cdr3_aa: CSVASSDQPQHF

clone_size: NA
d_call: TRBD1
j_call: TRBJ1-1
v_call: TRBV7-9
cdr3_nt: TGTGCCAGCAGCCCATCGGGACAGGGGATGAACACTGAAGCTTTCTTT
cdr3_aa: CASSPSGQGMNTEAFF

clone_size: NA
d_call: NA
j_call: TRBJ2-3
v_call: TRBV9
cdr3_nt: TGTGCCAGCAGCTCTACGACAAGCCGAGCGACAGATACGCAGTATTTT
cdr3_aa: CASSSTTSRATDTQYF

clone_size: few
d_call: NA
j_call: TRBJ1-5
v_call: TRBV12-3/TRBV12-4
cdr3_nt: TGTGCCAGCAGCTCCGGGACCGTAGCTTCCCCCCAGCATTTT
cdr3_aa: CASSSGTVASPQHF

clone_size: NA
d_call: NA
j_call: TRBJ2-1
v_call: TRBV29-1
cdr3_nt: TGCAGCGTTGAGAGGGGGGGGATTGAGCAGTTCTTC
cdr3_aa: CSVERGGIEQFF

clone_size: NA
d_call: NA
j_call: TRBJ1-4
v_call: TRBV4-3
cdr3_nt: TGCGCCAGCAGTCGACACCGGGACGCTAATGAAAAACTGTTTTTT
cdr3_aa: CASSRHRDANEKLFF

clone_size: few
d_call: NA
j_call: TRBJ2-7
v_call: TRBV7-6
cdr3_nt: TGTGCCAGCAGCTCAGGGACGGCTACTCGATCCTACGAGCAGTACTTC
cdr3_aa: CASSSGTATRSYEQYF

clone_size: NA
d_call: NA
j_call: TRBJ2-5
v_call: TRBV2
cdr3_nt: TGTGCCAGCACCTGGCAAAGTCAAGAGACCCAGTACTTC
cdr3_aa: CASTWQSQETQYF

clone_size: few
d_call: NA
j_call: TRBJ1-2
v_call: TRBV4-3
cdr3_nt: TGCGCCAGCAGCCAAGATCAGGGGATAGGTAGCTATGGCTACACCTTC
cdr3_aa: CASSQDQGIGSYGYTF